Each of the 29 T cell receptor beta chains below was sequenced from the same sample in a study of blood T cells in healthy people across ages (dated by TCRdb to the mid-2010s). Library method: 5' RACE. These reads were obtained on an Illumina HiSeq 2500. The second PCR ran for about 6 to 12 cycles and used a J-beta primer mix along with a sample-barcoded 5' primer. TCRdb reprocessing: public reads trimmed at Q25 with fastp, clones called with MiXCR, in-frame beta chains kept. Duplicate CDR3 protein sequences are folded into a single record with the most common DNA and genes. The sample has about 1.8 million distinct CDR3 sequences on record, roughly 49% of them singletons. The ten largest clones represent over 2% of the sample. The sample taken for sequencing was blood. Receptor source: a woman in her 40s in good health.

The rearrangement uses TRBV25-1 and TRBJ2-5, with D perhaps matching TRBD1 or TRBD2 (5 bases each). The germline CDR1 and CDR2 sequences are MGHDK and SYGVNS. V lost 3 bases, J lost 11 bases, and 16 bases lay in between. The CDR3 has 13 amino acids. CDR3 amino acids: CASSDSGLEEQYF. CDR3 DNA sequence: TGTGCCAGCAGTGATTCGGGGCTTGAAGAGCAGTACTTC.

This clonotype was seen just once. This sequence joins TRBV28 and TRBJ2-4; D remains unclear. CDR3 length equals 16 residues. Germline V lookup: CDR1 MDHEN, CDR2 SYDVKM. Trimming pared 5 bases from V and 0 bases from J, leaving 14 bases between. CDR3 residues: CASSLTFTGAKNIQYF. CDR3 bases: TGTGCCAGCAGTCTTACCTTCACGGGAGCCAAAAACATTCAGTACTTC.

This clonotype was detected only a few times. The chain couples TRBV6-5 to TRBJ1-2, with 10 bases matching TRBD1. The CDR3 has 13 amino acids. Germline trimming cut 6 bases from V and 5 bases from J; bases unmatched to any gene: 3. Per germline, CDR1 MNHEY and CDR2 SVGAGI. The CDR3: CASRTGQGYGYTF. The CDR3, as DNA: TGTGCCAGCAGGACGGGACAGGGGTATGGCTACACCTTC.

In this sample, this clonotype turned up a few times. The rearrangement joins TRBV9 to TRBJ2-1, with TRBD1 matching over 7 bases. From germline, CDR1 is SGDLS and CDR2 YYNGEE. The CDR3 runs 13 residues. The V gene end was trimmed by 0 bases and the J gene end by 8 bases; junction bases not matched to a gene: 2. The CDR3 DNA is TGTGCCAGCAGCGTAGGGGACAGCGATGAGCAGTTCTTC. Residues: CASSVGDSDEQFF.

The chain employs TRBV7-3 and TRBJ2-1; D uncertain. The germline gives CDR1 SGHTA, CDR2 FQGTGA. The CDR3 has 14 residues. V shed 5 bases and J shed 8 bases, with 16 bases lying between them. The CDR3 nucleotides are TGTGCCAGCAGCCGAGAGAGAGTAATAGATGAGCAGTTCTTC. Protein sequence: CASSRERVIDEQFF.

This CDR3 is CSAPGGNLNEQFF. In DNA, the CDR3 is TGCAGTGCGCCGGGGGGGAATCTCAATGAGCAGTTCTTC. The V call is TRBV20-1, the J call TRBJ2-1, with 8 bases lining up with TRBD2. Trimming removed 6 bases from V and 6 bases from J; junction bases left unmatched: 7. The CDR3 runs 13 residues. Germline loops: CDR1 DFQATT, CDR2 SNEGSKA (reference sequence).

The chain combines TRBV12-5 with TRBJ2-5; a weak D match, TRBD2 (6 bases). Trimming cost V 6 bases and J 2 bases, with 13 bases left between them. The CDR3 runs 14 residues. Germline assignment: CDR1 LGHNT and CDR2 FRNRAP. CDR3 sequence: CASGTGTPQETQYF. The CDR3, as DNA: TGTGCTAGTGGAACCGGGACTCCACAAGAGACCCAGTACTTC.

This clonotype has only a few counts. V gene TRBV25-1 combines with J gene TRBJ1-5; TRBD1 matches 7 bases. From germline, CDR1 is MGHDK and CDR2 SYGVNS. Trimming removed 2 bases from V and 3 bases from J; junction bases left unmatched: 4. The CDR3 contains 15 residues. DNA of the CDR3: TGTGCCAGCAGTGAAGCGACAGGGCCCAATCAGCCCCAGCATTTT. The encoded protein is CASSEATGPNQPQHF.

This clonotype was picked up a small number of times. The CDR3 here is CASSIGTGDEQFF. The DNA for the CDR3 is TGTGCCAGCAGCATCGGGACGGGGGATGAGCAGTTCTTC. J is TRBJ2-1 and V is TRBV7-2; perhaps TRBD2 as D (6 bases). CDR3 size: 13 residues. From germline, CDR1 is SGHTA and CDR2 FQGNSA. V was pared by 5 bases and J by 8 bases, with 13 bases between.

Note on this clonotype: A read error may account for a junction end that differs from germline. DNA of the CDR3: TGTGCCAGCAGTCAAGGACGGAATAGCAATCAGCCCCAGCATTTT. This encodes CASSQGRNSNQPQHF. The genes are TRBV3-1 and TRBJ1-5; no clear D gene. Germline lookup yields CDR1 LGHDT and CDR2 YNNKEL (reference sequence). This CDR3 is 15 amino acids long.

The chain employs TRBV6-2 or TRBV6-3 and TRBJ1-1; 11 bases fit TRBD1. This CDR3 contains 15 residues. Germline V gene sequence: CDR1 MNHEY, CDR2 SVGEGT. Unmatched junction bases numbered 5, after V lost 4 bases and J lost 4 bases. CDR3 amino acids: CASSWTGGWRTEAFF. Here the CDR3 DNA reads TGTGCCAGCAGTTGGACAGGGGGCTGGCGCACTGAAGCTTTCTTT.

This chain links TRBV7-6 with TRBJ2-1; D possibly corresponds to TRBD2 (6 bases). V was cut by 7 bases and J by 5 bases, with 15 bases left in between. Looked up from germline, CDR1 is SGHVS and CDR2 is FNYEAQ. There are 14 residues in the CDR3. The CDR3 sequence: CASTVQPGDNEQFF. DNA for the CDR3: TGTGCCAGCACCGTTCAGCCGGGGGACAATGAGCAGTTCTTC.

This clonotype was seen a few times. The rearrangement joins TRBV28 to TRBJ2-7; 9 positions agree with TRBD1. Matching the DNA end better, TRBJ2-4 makes the J call doubtful. The CDR3 is made up of 14 amino acids. The V gene's germline CDR1 is MDHEN and CDR2 SYDVKM. Here the CDR3 reads CASSFVGTGNIQYF. CDR3 DNA sequence: TGTGCCAGCAGTTTTGTCGGGACAGGGAACATTCAGTACTTC.

V and J are TRBV2 and TRBJ1-6; 8 bases are a match to TRBD1. The CDR3 contains 16 residues. J was trimmed by 6 bases and V by 11 bases; bases with no gene match: 15. Germline values: CDR1 SNHLY, CDR2 FYNNEI. CDR3 amino acids: CAGDKGTGGFNSPLHF. As DNA, the CDR3 is TGTGCCGGGGACAAGGGGACAGGAGGATTTAATTCACCCCTCCACTTT.

The chain recombines TRBV11-2 with TRBJ2-7, with D unclear. The CDR3 is 16 amino acids. Between the trimmed V and J ends, which lost 4 bases and 5 bases, there was a span of 21 bases. Germline values: CDR1 SGHAT, CDR2 FQNNGV. The CDR3 DNA is TGTGCCAGCAGCTCCCTGGTCGGCACCTCGACGGACGAGCAGTACTTC. It encodes CASSSLVGTSTDEQYF.

This clonotype showed up just a few times. The J gene is TRBJ2-6, the V gene TRBV7-3; D gene uncertain. The V and J ends lost 6 bases and 3 bases respectively, with 6 bases between them. The CDR3 has 13 residues. The germline V gene has CDR1 SGHTA and CDR2 FQGTGA. The CDR3, as DNA: TGTGCCAGCAGTCAAAATGGGGCCAACGTCCTGACTTTC. Its protein product is CASSQNGANVLTF.

A note on this clonotype: At one end, the junction sequence differs from germline, possibly due to a read error. As DNA, the CDR3 is TGTGCCAGCAACTTAGTGAGTGGGGGGGCCATGCATGAGCAGTTCTTC. Translation: CASNLVSGGAMHEQFF. The chain carries TRBV7-6 and TRBJ2-1, with D possibly TRBD2 on 7 matching bases. CDR1 SGHVS and CDR2 FNYEAQ come from the germline V gene. The CDR3 consists of 16 residues. Drawing the rest from reference TRBV7-6 and TRBJ2-1, the complete variable domain is GAGVSQSPRYKVTKRGQDVALRCDPISGHVSLYWYRQALGQGPEFLTYFNYEAQQDKSGLPNDRFSAERPEGSISTLTIQRTEQRDSAMYRCASNLVSGGAMHEQFFGPGTRLTVL.

This clonotype was detected only a few times. The chain recombines TRBV7-2 with TRBJ2-4; D might be TRBD1 (8 bases). The CDR3 spans 16 residues. Germline V gives CDR1 SGHTA, CDR2 FQGNSA. Trimming shortened V by 4 bases and J by 3 bases, and 16 bases separated the two germline ends. Here the CDR3 reads CASSSWTGRDKNIQYF. DNA of the CDR3: TGTGCCAGCAGCTCTTGGACAGGGAGGGACAAAAACATTCAGTACTTC.

This clonotype was seen just once. The chain employs TRBV6-6 and TRBJ2-7; D not certain. Trimming cost V 0 bases and J 3 bases, with 6 bases left between them. The CDR3 is 13 residues long. Looked up from germline, CDR1 is MNHNY and CDR2 is SVGAGI (reference sequence). The CDR3 here is CASSYSPFYEQYF. The CDR3 region has the DNA TGTGCCAGCAGTTACTCTCCCTTCTACGAGCAGTACTTC.

The chain joins TRBV25-1 to TRBJ2-3, with TRBD2 matching 9 bases. The CDR3 is 15 residues long. The junction had 3 bases not matched to a gene; V was cut back by 2 bases and J by 3 bases. Per the germline V gene, CDR1 is MGHDK and CDR2 is SYGVNS. CDR3 region: CASSEVAGGTDTQYF. The CDR3 bases are TGTGCCAGCAGTGAAGTGGCGGGGGGGACAGATACGCAGTATTTT.

The V gene is TRBV4-3, the J gene TRBJ1-2; D remains unclear. V was cut by 5 bases and J by 8 bases, with 15 bases left in between. CDR3 size: 13 residues. CDR1 LGHNA and CDR2 YSLEER come from the germline V gene. The CDR3 sequence: CASSDINSPGYTF. The CDR3 DNA follows: TGCGCCAGCAGCGATATTAACAGTCCCGGCTACACCTTC.

CDR3 sequence (DNA): TGTGCCAGCAGTAGGGACAAGGCGATTGGGTATGTCCACGAGCAGTACTTC. Protein: CASSRDKAIGYVHEQYF. The gene calls are TRBV27 and TRBJ2-7; D possibly corresponds to TRBD1 (6 bases). The CDR3 totals 17 residues. CDR1 is MNHEY and CDR2 is SMNVEV in the germline V gene (reference sequence). The V and J ends lost 5 bases and 5 bases respectively, with 25 bases between them.

The chain uses TRBV9 and TRBJ1-2; a weak D match, TRBD1 (6 bases). V was shortened by 3 bases and J by 8 bases, with 11 bases between the two germline ends. The CDR3 spans 12 residues. The germline CDR1 and CDR2 sequences are SGDLS and YYNGEE. CDR3: CASSAQGRGYTF. As DNA, the CDR3 is TGTGCCAGCAGCGCACAGGGTAGGGGCTACACCTTC.

J is TRBJ1-1 and V is TRBV7-2, with TRBD1 as a possible D gene (5 bases). Deletions cut 4 bases from V and 4 bases from J, with 13 bases between. Germline CDR1 and CDR2: SGHTA and FQGNSA. The CDR3 contains 14 residues. CDR3 bases: TGTGCCAGCAGCTATTTGGGGGGTGGCACTGAAGCTTTCTTT. This sequence encodes CASSYLGGGTEAFF. Full variable domain (outside the CDR3, taken from reference TRBV7-2 and TRBJ1-1): GAGVSQSPSNKVTEKGKDVELRCDPISGHTALYWYRQSLGQGLEFLIYFQGNSAPDKSGLPSDRFSAERTGGSVSTLTIQRTQQEDSAVYLCASSYLGGGTEAFFGQGTRLTVV.

This clonotype occurred a few times. This sequence joins TRBV15 and TRBJ2-5, with 7 positions matching TRBD1. The J call may be incorrect, as the DNA end agrees better with TRBJ2-7. Germline assignment: CDR1 LNHNV and CDR2 YYDKDF (reference sequence). The CDR3 loop spans 15 amino acids. The CDR3 DNA follows: TGTGCCACCAGCAGACCCCATTTAGGGGGCGACGAGCAGTACTTC. This codes for CATSRPHLGGDEQYF.

In regard to this clonotype: Sequence at one end of the junction differs from germline and may be a read error. The chain combines TRBV20-1 with TRBJ2-3, with D perhaps TRBD1 or TRBD2 (5 bases each). The CDR3 length is 14 residues. Germline V gives CDR1 DFQATT, CDR2 SNEGSKA (reference sequence). The CDR3 protein is CSASPGRGRDTRYF. The DNA of the CDR3 is TGCAGTGCTAGCCCGGGACGGGGACGGGATACGCGGTATTTT.

V is TRBV20-1 and J is TRBJ2-4; 10 bases are a match to TRBD1. The J call may not be correct, given that the DNA end is closer to TRBJ2-7. Germline V gene data show CDR1 as DFQATT and CDR2 as SNEGSKA (reference sequence). The CDR3 loop spans 15 amino acids. CDR3 protein: CSAPLFGTGAHEQYF. The CDR3 coding sequence is TGCAGTGCCCCCCTTTTCGGGACAGGGGCCCACGAGCAGTACTTC.

The rearrangement links TRBV27 to TRBJ2-3; D unclear. In germline, CDR1 is MNHEY, CDR2 SMNVEV (reference sequence). The CDR3 loop spans 13 amino acids. Trimming stripped 3 bases from V and 6 bases from J, with 10 bases between. The CDR3 reads CASSFDLGDTQYF. CDR3 DNA: TGTGCCAGCAGTTTCGACTTGGGGGATACGCAGTATTTT.

This clonotype turned up a few times. The chain links TRBV5-1 to TRBJ2-3; TRBD2 matches 7 bases. The CDR3 runs to 14 residues. Trimming at V came to 4 bases and at J to 4 bases, leaving 6 bases not matched to a gene. Per germline, CDR1 SGHRS and CDR2 YFSETQ. The CDR3 bases are TGCGCCAGCAGCCCGGGACTATCTTCAGATACGCAGTATTTT. This gives the protein CASSPGLSSDTQYF. The variable domain in full, completed from reference TRBV5-1 and TRBJ2-3, reads KAGVTQTPRYLIKTRGQQVTLSCSPISGHRSVSWYQQTPGQGLQFLFEYFSETQRNKGNFPGRFSGRQFSNSRSEMNVSTLELGDSALYLCASSPGLSSDTQYFGPGTRLTVL.